Below are 27 T cell receptor beta chains sequenced from a single sample in a study of technical replicates of blood from several donors. Libraries were prepared by immunoSEQ multiplex PCR; TCRdb keeps only in-frame clonotypes and omits some of them. The sample has some 70,000 clones, approximately 97% seen once; the top ten hold roughly 0.3%. Specimen: T cells isolated from PBMCs. Receptors originate from a human donor in good health.

The chain recombines TRBV7-3 with TRBJ1-1, with D perhaps matching TRBD1 (6 bases). The CDR3 is 16 residues long. CDR1 is SGHTA, CDR2 FQGTGA, per germline. The V gene lost 5 bases and the J gene lost 0 bases, with 16 bases spanning the gap. In DNA, the CDR3 is TGTGCCAGCAGCCCCGGAACAGGGATCATGAACACTGAAGCTTTCTTT. It is translated as CASSPGTGIMNTEAFF.

V usage is TRBV6-5 and J usage is TRBJ1-5; 9 bases fit TRBD1. CDR3 length: 14 amino acids. Per the germline V gene, CDR1 is MNHEY and CDR2 is SVGAGI. After removal of 4 bases from V and 5 bases from J, the junction contained 3 bases not matched to a gene. CDR3 loop: CASSWTGDDQPQHF. CDR3 sequence (DNA): TGTGCCAGCAGTTGGACAGGGGACGATCAGCCCCAGCATTTT.

V is TRBV7-2 and J is TRBJ2-7; 8 bases are a match to TRBD2. Trimming took 3 bases from V and 4 from J; bases not matched to a gene: 8. The CDR3 totals 15 residues. Germline CDR1 SGHTA, CDR2 FQGNSA. The CDR3 protein is CASSFGAGVRYEQYF. CDR3 nucleotides: TGTGCCAGCAGCTTTGGAGCGGGAGTCAGATACGAGCAGTACTTC.

The chain recombines TRBV4-3 with TRBJ2-7; 15 nucleotides align to TRBD2. The CDR3 is 16 residues long. The germline V gene has CDR1 LGHNA and CDR2 YSLEER. Losses at the gene ends were 4 bases for V and 3 bases for J; bases not matched to a gene: 4. The DNA for the CDR3 is TGCGCCAGCAGCCGGGGACTAGCGGGAGGCTTCTACGAGCAGTACTTC. Protein: CASSRGLAGGFYEQYF.

J is TRBJ1-3 and V is TRBV30, with TRBD1 as a possible D gene (5 bases). The CDR3 has 13 amino acids. Germline CDR1 and CDR2: GTSNPN and SVGIG (reference sequence). V shed 7 bases and J shed 1 base, with 11 bases lying between them. CDR3 coding DNA: TGTGCCTACTACAGGTCGTCTGGAAACACCATATATTTT. It specifies CAYYRSSGNTIYF. Full variable domain (rest looked up from reference TRBV30 and TRBJ1-3): SQTIHQWPATLVQPVGSPLSLECTVEGTSNPNLYWYRQAAGRGLQLLFYSVGIGQISSEVPQNLSASRPQDRQFILSSKKLLLSDSGFYLCAYYRSSGNTIYFGEGSWLTVV.

This chain connects TRBV6-6 to TRBJ2-2; D possibly corresponds to TRBD2 (6 bases). The CDR3 is made up of 14 amino acids. Trimming pared 2 bases from V and 3 bases from J, leaving 7 bases between. CDR1 and CDR2 (germline): MNHNY, SVGAGI (reference sequence). In nucleotides, the CDR3 is TGTGCCAGCAGTTACGGGACTCACACCGGGGAGCTGTTTTTT. It encodes CASSYGTHTGELFF.

The V and J genes are TRBV10-3 and TRBJ2-2; no firm D call. Germline CDR1 and CDR2: ENHRY and SYGVKD. The V end lost 6 bases, the J end lost 5 bases, and 7 bases lay between the germline ends. The CDR3 is 12 residues long. CDR3 in DNA: TGTGCCATCAGGACACCGACCGGGGAGCTGTTTTTT. Translated: CAIRTPTGELFF.

The chain recombines TRBV6-5 with TRBJ1-1, with TRBD1 matching 8 bases. V shed 0 bases and J 4 bases; nucleotides not matched to a gene: 7. Germline CDR1 reads MNHEY; CDR2 reads SVGAGI. This CDR3 has 16 residues. CDR3: CASSYSYRGGVTEAFF. CDR3 DNA: TGTGCCAGCAGTTACTCTTACAGGGGGGGGGTCACTGAAGCTTTCTTT.

The chain is built from TRBV6-5 and TRBJ2-7; TRBD2 might be the D (6 bases). Germline loops: CDR1 MNHEY, CDR2 SVGAGI. The CDR3 totals 14 residues. The V end lost 7 bases, the J end lost 2 bases, and 15 bases lay between the germline ends. The CDR3 DNA reads TGTGCCAGCATGGGCGGGAAGAACACCTACGAGCAGTACTTC. It translates to CASMGGKNTYEQYF.

The J gene is TRBJ2-7, the V gene TRBV2; D possibly corresponds to TRBD2 (5 bases). Trimming removed 5 bases from V and 3 bases from J, with 20 bases in between. The length of the CDR3 is 16 residues. In germline, CDR1 is SNHLY, CDR2 FYNNEI. The CDR3 DNA reads as TGTGCCAGCAGTAAGGCGGGCGGTGAGGCGGGCTACGAGCAGTACTTC. Protein product: CASSKAGGEAGYEQYF.

V gene TRBV7-6 combines with J gene TRBJ2-7; D might be TRBD2 (5 bases). The germline gives CDR1 SGHVS, CDR2 FNYEAQ. Trimming stripped 2 bases from V and 4 bases from J, with 9 bases between. This CDR3 region has 13 residues. The CDR3: CASSLRGRYEQYF. The CDR3 coding sequence is TGTGCCAGCAGCTTAAGAGGGCGTTACGAGCAGTACTTC.

The rearrangement uses TRBV9 and TRBJ2-2; TRBD1 matches 7 bases. This CDR3 is 16 amino acids long. Losses at the gene ends were 0 bases for V and 3 bases for J; bases not matched to a gene: 5. Germline CDR1 and CDR2: SGDLS and YYNGEE. The CDR3 here is CASSVVSGGDTGELFF. CDR3 nucleotides: TGTGCCAGCAGCGTAGTATCAGGGGGTGACACCGGGGAGCTGTTTTTT. Using reference TRBV9 and TRBJ2-2 for the parts outside the CDR3, the full variable domain is DSGVTQTPKHLITATGQRVTLRCSPRSGDLSVYWYQQSLDQGLQFLIQYYNGEERAKGNILERFSAQQFPDLHSELNLSSLELGDSALYFCASSVVSGGDTGELFFGEGSRLTVL.

The chain links TRBV7-8 to TRBJ2-7; D not certain. This CDR3 has 10 amino acids. Trimming cost V 3 bases and J 6 bases, with 3 bases left between them. In germline, CDR1 is SGHVS, CDR2 FQNEAQ. The CDR3 spells CASSFVEQYF. CDR3 sequence (DNA): TGTGCCAGCAGCTTCGTCGAGCAGTACTTC.

The chain links TRBV4-1 to TRBJ1-2; 7 bases align to TRBD1. This CDR3 has 16 amino acids. The ends lost 1 base at V and 2 bases at J; junction bases unmatched: 7. CDR1 and CDR2 from the germline V gene are MGHRA and YSYEKL. In DNA form, the CDR3 reads TGCGCCAGCAGCCAAGGAAGGGACAGTCTAAACTATGGCTACACCTTC. It encodes CASSQGRDSLNYGYTF.

The CDR3 DNA follows: TGTGCCTCTAATTGGGAGGCGAACACTGAAGCTTTCTTT. Translated: CASNWEANTEAFF. The rearrangement links TRBV30 to TRBJ1-1; D remains unclear. The V gene lost 7 bases and the J gene lost 1 base, with 13 bases spanning the gap. This CDR3 is 13 amino acids long. Germline-derived CDR1 and CDR2 are GTSNPN and SVGIG (reference sequence).

The J gene is TRBJ1-5, the V gene TRBV27; TRBD1 is a possible D gene (6 bases). V lost 5 bases and J 5 bases, leaving 19 bases between the germline ends. The CDR3 extends over 16 amino acids. The germline V gene has CDR1 MNHEY and CDR2 SMNVEV (reference sequence). The CDR3 DNA reads TGTGCCAGCAGTCCGGGTTTGACAGGAGGATATCAGCCCCAGCATTTT. This encodes CASSPGLTGGYQPQHF.

The chain carries TRBV27 and TRBJ2-5; D perhaps matches TRBD1 (5 bases). The germline V gene has CDR1 MNHEY and CDR2 SMNVEV (reference sequence). V lost 4 bases, J lost 2 bases, and 17 bases lay in between. This CDR3 is built from 16 residues. DNA of the CDR3: TGTGCCAGCAGTTGCCTCCCCCTCTACAGGCAAGAGACCCAGTACTTC. This sequence encodes CASSCLPLYRQETQYF.

V is TRBV6-1 and J is TRBJ2-1; a weak D match, TRBD2 (6 bases). Germline CDR1 and CDR2: MNHNS and SASEGT. V lost 6 bases to trimming and J lost 4 bases, with 16 bases between them. The CDR3 spans 15 residues. CDR3 in amino acids: CASRQVSGTYNEQFF. CDR3 in DNA: TGTGCCAGCAGGCAGGTTAGCGGCACTTACAATGAGCAGTTCTTC.

This chain links TRBV15 with TRBJ2-7, with D possibly TRBD1 on 6 matching bases. V dropped 0 bases and J dropped 5 bases, with 14 bases sitting between them. Germline assignment: CDR1 LNHNV and CDR2 YYDKDF (reference sequence). CDR3 length equals 15 residues. CDR3: CATSREGARLDEQYF. Here the CDR3 DNA reads TGTGCCACCAGCAGAGAGGGGGCTCGATTGGACGAGCAGTACTTC.

V and J are TRBV6-1 and TRBJ2-7; D ambiguous. Looked up from germline, CDR1 is MNHNS and CDR2 is SASEGT. V lost 1 base and J 2 bases, leaving 6 bases between the germline ends. This CDR3 has 13 amino acids. CDR3 amino acids: CASSEGEAYEQYF. CDR3 DNA: TGTGCCAGCAGTGAAGGAGAGGCCTACGAGCAGTACTTC.

CDR3 nucleotide sequence: TGCGCCAGCAGCCCGCTTCAGCGGGAGATCCTAGAGACCCAGTACTTC. As protein: CASSPLQREILETQYF. The rearrangement uses TRBV5-1 and TRBJ2-5, with 8 nucleotides matching TRBD2. V lost 4 bases to trimming and J lost 4 bases; unmatched junction nucleotides: 12. The CDR3 spans 16 residues. In germline, CDR1 is SGHRS, CDR2 YFSETQ.

The V gene is TRBV27, the J gene TRBJ2-7; no clear D gene. The CDR3 has 11 residues. The V gene's germline CDR1 is MNHEY and CDR2 SMNVEV (reference sequence). Trimming took off 7 bases at V and 4 bases at J, with 8 bases between the two ends. This CDR3 reads CASTNSYEQYF. The CDR3 DNA reads TGTGCCAGCACCAACTCATACGAGCAGTACTTC.

This rearrangement joins TRBV5-6 to TRBJ2-2, with D tentatively TRBD1 (5 bases). Germline V gene lookup returns CDR1 SGHDT and CDR2 YYEEEE. There are 15 residues in the CDR3. V was clipped by 2 bases and J by 5 bases, with 13 bases between them. CDR3 in amino acids: CASSLGWGPTGELFF. The CDR3 region has the DNA TGTGCCAGCAGCTTAGGGTGGGGCCCGACCGGGGAGCTGTTTTTT.

This chain uses TRBV23-1 with TRBJ1-1, with D perhaps matching TRBD1 (6 bases). TRBV23-1 belongs to the ORF category, with a function that is uncertain. Trimming removed 4 bases from V and 4 bases from J, with 13 bases in between. The CDR3 is made up of 14 amino acids. This chain's CDR3 is CASSRGGGFTEAFF. DNA of the CDR3: TGCGCCAGCAGTCGAGGGGGGGGGTTCACTGAAGCTTTCTTT.

This chain joins TRBV18 and TRBJ2-5; 8 positions agree with TRBD1. This CDR3 spans 16 amino acids. Germline V gene lookup returns CDR1 KGHSH and CDR2 LQKENI. The trim removed 3 bases at V and 4 bases at J, leaving 10 bases unmatched. The CDR3 sequence: CASSPSLGQGRETQYF. In nucleotides, the CDR3 is TGTGCCAGCTCACCGAGCCTCGGACAGGGAAGAGAGACCCAGTACTTC.

This clone has just one count. V is TRBV29-1 and J is TRBJ1-4; TRBD1 aligns across 8 bases. The CDR3 loop spans 11 amino acids. Germline CDR1 reads SQVTM; CDR2 reads ANQGSEA. The V segment lost 4 bases and the J segment 8 bases; nucleotides outside the gene matches: 0. DNA for the CDR3: TGCAGCGTTGGGACAGGGGAAAAACTGTTTTTT. Protein product: CSVGTGEKLFF.

The chain employs TRBV9 and TRBJ2-7; 11 nucleotides agree with TRBD2. The CDR3 totals 15 residues. The germline gives CDR1 SGDLS, CDR2 YYNGEE. The trim removed 3 bases at V and 7 bases at J, leaving 9 bases unmatched. In DNA, the CDR3 is TGTGCCAGCAGCGGTAGCGGGAGGGCCTTTGAAGAGCAGTACTTC. It codes for CASSGSGRAFEEQYF.